A single sample gave rise to the 16 T cell receptor beta chains below, sequenced in a study of shared clonotypes between healthy human individuals. The method was immunoSEQ multiplex PCR; TCRdb's version includes in-frame clones alone and lacks a portion of them. The sample lists 2.3 million or so clones; approximately 95% were seen once. Sequences were obtained from naive CD4+ T cells from PBMCs. The sample's subset: CD45RA+ positively selected. These receptors originate from a man aged 18 to 29 in good health. Some clones in this sample may be carry-over from other donors' samples.

J is TRBJ1-2 and V is TRBV7-9; D is unresolved. V lost 1 base to trimming and J lost 7 bases, with 10 bases between them. Germline CDR1 SEHNR, CDR2 FQNEAQ (reference sequence). The CDR3 length is 13 residues. The CDR3 coding sequence is TGTGCCAGCAGCTTAGGCCAGTCCTTTGGCTACACCTTC. Its protein product is CASSLGQSFGYTF.

The rearrangement joins TRBV30 to TRBJ1-1, with 10 nucleotides matching TRBD1. Germline-derived CDR1 and CDR2 are GTSNPN and SVGIG (reference sequence). The CDR3 spans 12 residues. V dropped 5 bases and J dropped 7; count of bases not matched to a gene: 4. For the CDR3, the DNA is TGTGCCTGGGCGGGACAGGGGAGTGAAGCTTTCTTT. Protein product: CAWAGQGSEAFF.

This clone was detected once. This chain links TRBV6-4 with TRBJ1-4; TRBD1 matches 7 bases. The CDR3 runs to 16 residues. With 3 bases clipped from V and 1 base from J, the junction kept 5 bases outside the gene matches. Per germline, CDR1 MRHNA and CDR2 SNTAGT. CDR3 sequence: CASSEFRQGTNEKLFF. The CDR3 DNA reads as TGTGCCAGCAGTGAGTTCCGACAGGGAACTAATGAAAAACTGTTTTTT.

This chain uses TRBV2 with TRBJ2-4; TRBD1 might be the D (6 bases). Per germline, CDR1 SNHLY and CDR2 FYNNEI. V lost 5 bases and J 1 base, leaving 9 bases between the germline ends. CDR3 length equals 14 residues. CDR3 sequence: CASSQGLAKNIQYF. CDR3 DNA sequence: TGTGCCAGCAGTCAGGGGTTGGCCAAAAACATTCAGTACTTC.

The genes are TRBV2 and TRBJ2-5; no clear D gene. Germline CDR1 reads SNHLY; CDR2 reads FYNNEI. V was pared by 2 bases and J by 0 bases, with 7 bases between. CDR3 size: 14 residues. CDR3: CASSERQYQETQYF. DNA of the CDR3: TGTGCCAGCAGTGAACGGCAGTACCAAGAGACCCAGTACTTC.

This chain connects TRBV11-2 to TRBJ2-1; 10 bases agree with TRBD1. The CDR3 has 16 amino acids. V lost 2 bases to trimming and J lost 4 bases; unmatched junction nucleotides: 5. Germline V gives CDR1 SGHAT, CDR2 FQNNGV. The chain's CDR3 is CASSLMPGQGYNEQFF. CDR3 coding DNA: TGTGCCAGCAGCTTAATGCCGGGACAGGGGTACAATGAGCAGTTCTTC.

The rearrangement links TRBV10-3 to TRBJ2-5; TRBD1 matches at 10 bases. CDR3 length: 15 residues. Germline V lookup: CDR1 ENHRY, CDR2 SYGVKD. After removal of 3 bases from V and 4 bases from J, the junction contained 5 bases not matched to a gene. CDR3: CAISDRQGAGETQYF. CDR3 bases: TGTGCCATCAGTGACAGACAGGGGGCTGGAGAGACCCAGTACTTC.

This rearrangement joins TRBV19 to TRBJ1-5; 7 bases agree with TRBD1. The V and J ends lost 5 bases and 2 bases, in that order; junction bases with no gene match: 3. This CDR3 region has 14 residues. CDR1 LNHDA and CDR2 SQIVND come from the germline V gene (reference sequence). CDR3 nucleotide sequence: TGTGCCAGTAGTGACACAGGGGGCAATCAGCCCCAGCATTTT. This translates into CASSDTGGNQPQHF.

The genes are TRBV5-1 and TRBJ2-1; the D is unclear. V lost 1 base to trimming and J lost 3 bases, with 11 bases between them. The CDR3 sequence is 15 residues long. The germline V gene encodes CDR1 SGHRS and CDR2 YFSETQ. The CDR3 spells CASSLRVTGYNEQFF. For the CDR3, the DNA is TGCGCCAGCAGCTTGCGGGTGACGGGCTACAATGAGCAGTTCTTC.

The chain combines TRBV4-3 with TRBJ1-1; 8 nucleotides match TRBD1. V lost 0 bases to trimming and J lost 5 bases; unmatched junction nucleotides: 5. The germline V gene has CDR1 LGHNA and CDR2 YSLEER. The CDR3 loop spans 15 amino acids. CDR3 coding DNA: TGCGCCAGCAGCCAAGATTCACAGGGGGAGACTGAAGCTTTCTTT. It codes for CASSQDSQGETEAFF.

The sample holds one count of this clone. V is TRBV9 and J is TRBJ1-2; D unresolved. Looked up from germline, CDR1 is SGDLS and CDR2 is YYNGEE. Trimming took off 3 bases at V and 8 bases at J, with 17 bases between the two ends. The CDR3 extends over 14 amino acids. CDR3 DNA: TGTGCCAGCAGCGAGTCTGTGGGCATTGAGGGCTACACCTTC. This sequence encodes CASSESVGIEGYTF.

About this clone: This sample also contains other DNA sequences that code for the same CDR3. The V gene is TRBV5-4, the J gene TRBJ2-1; no definite D call. V gave up 4 bases and J gave up 2 bases, with 7 bases separating them. Germline CDR1 is SGHNT and CDR2 is YYREEE (reference sequence). The CDR3 sequence is 13 residues long. The DNA of the CDR3 is TGTGCCAGCAGCCCCGGACCCTACAATGAGCAGTTCTTC. It specifies CASSPGPYNEQFF. Full variable domain (missing parts from reference TRBV5-4 and TRBJ2-1): ETGVTQSPTHLIKTRGQQVTLRCSSQSGHNTVSWYQQALGQGPQFIFQYYREEENGRGNFPPRFSGLQFPNYSSELNVNALELDDSALYLCASSPGPYNEQFFGPGTRLTVL.

The V call is TRBV7-9, the J call TRBJ2-3, with a weak D call TRBD1 (5 bases). CDR1 and CDR2 (germline): SEHNR, FQNEAQ (reference sequence). Trimming took off 5 bases at V and 2 bases at J, with 8 bases between the two ends. This CDR3 is built from 13 residues. The CDR3 DNA reads as TGTGCCAGCAGCCCGACAGACACAGATACGCAGTATTTT. Its protein product is CASSPTDTDTQYF.

This chain connects TRBV19 to TRBJ2-3, with D possibly being TRBD1 (7 bases). The CDR3 consists of 16 residues. Germline V gene sequence: CDR1 LNHDA, CDR2 SQIVND (reference sequence). V shed 3 bases and J shed 1 base, with 14 bases lying between them. Here the CDR3 DNA reads TGTGCCAGTAGTATGTGGCAGGGGGGCCGCACAGATACGCAGTATTTT. Its translation: CASSMWQGGRTDTQYF.

V and J are TRBV28 and TRBJ2-7; a weak D match, TRBD2 (7 bases). Between the trimmed V and J ends, which lost 5 bases and 0 bases, there was a span of 14 bases. The CDR3 loop spans 15 amino acids. Germline V lookup: CDR1 MDHEN, CDR2 SYDVKM. DNA of the CDR3: TGTGCCAGCAGTACCCCTGGGGGGGCCTCCTACGAGCAGTACTTC. Translated: CASSTPGGASYEQYF.

The gene calls are TRBV19 and TRBJ2-5, with 11 bases that match TRBD2. The ends lost 5 bases at V and 4 bases at J; junction bases unmatched: 6. CDR1 is LNHDA, CDR2 SQIVND, per germline (reference sequence). The CDR3 totals 15 residues. CDR3 in amino acids: CASSLTGTSGETQYF. CDR3 coding DNA: TGTGCCAGTAGTTTAACCGGGACTAGCGGAGAGACCCAGTACTTC.